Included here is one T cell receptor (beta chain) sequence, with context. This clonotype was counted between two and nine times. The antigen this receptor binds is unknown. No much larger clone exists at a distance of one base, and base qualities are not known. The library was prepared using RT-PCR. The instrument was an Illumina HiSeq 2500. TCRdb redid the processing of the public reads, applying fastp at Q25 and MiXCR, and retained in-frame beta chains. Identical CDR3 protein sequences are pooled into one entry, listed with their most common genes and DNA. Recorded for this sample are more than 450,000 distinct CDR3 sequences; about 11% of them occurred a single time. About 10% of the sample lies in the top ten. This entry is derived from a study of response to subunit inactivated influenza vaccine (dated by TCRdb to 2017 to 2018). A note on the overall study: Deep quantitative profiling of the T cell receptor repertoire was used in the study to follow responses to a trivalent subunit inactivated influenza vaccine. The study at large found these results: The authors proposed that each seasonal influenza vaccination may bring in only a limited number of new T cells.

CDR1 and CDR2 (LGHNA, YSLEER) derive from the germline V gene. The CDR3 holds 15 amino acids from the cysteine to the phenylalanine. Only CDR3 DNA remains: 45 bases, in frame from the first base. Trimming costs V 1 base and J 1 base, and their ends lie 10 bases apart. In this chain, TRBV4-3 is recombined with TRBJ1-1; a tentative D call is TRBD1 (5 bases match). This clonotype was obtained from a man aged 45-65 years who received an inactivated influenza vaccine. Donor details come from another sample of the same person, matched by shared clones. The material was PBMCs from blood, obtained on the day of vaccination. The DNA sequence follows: TGCGCCAGCAGCCAAGTTCCAGGGAAGAACACTGAAGCTTTCTTT. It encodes CASSQVPGKNTEAFF.